The sequence of this T cell receptor (beta chain) was determined in a study of T cell responses to AZD1222 COVID-19 vaccine. Overall study: The analysis combined second doses at about 4 or about 12 weeks.

Of note for this clone: What it recognizes is unknown.

General study findings and limits: White British ancestry dominated among donors, who included more females, and clonal diversity was possibly underestimated. Spike-specific TCR breadth and depth both grew after two AZD1222 doses.

This CDR3 contains 13 residues. Per the germline V gene, CDR1 is LNHDA and CDR2 is SQIVND (reference sequence). The V end was cut by 5 bases, the J end by 4 bases, with 10 bases between. Only in-frame clones appear in the TCRdb table, and some are missing; sequencing was by immunoSEQ multiplex PCR. The sample contains 170,000 or so clones, roughly 90% of which appear only once. This chain links TRBV19 with TRBJ2-3, with unresolved D. The sample in question was peripheral blood, obtained on day 0 of AZD1222 vaccination. This sequence originates from an adult in good health. CDR3 protein: CASSVGPPDTQYF. The CDR3 nucleotides are TGTGCCAGTAGTGTCGGCCCACCAGATACGCAGTATTTT.